The 24 T cell receptor beta chains below were found in one sample sequenced in a study of shared clonotypes between healthy human individuals. Clones were sequenced by immunoSEQ multiplex PCR, and TCRdb holds only the in-frame ones, with some missing. Of some 2,500,000 clones listed, 80% to 95% are singletons. The specimen was naive CD4+ T cells from PBMCs. The sample's subset: CD45RA+ positively selected. All receptors derive from a man aged 18 to 30 in good health. Some clones in this sample may be carry-over from other donors' samples.

This clone was observed a single time. This chain's CDR3 is CASSLDRFGEQFF. CDR3 bases: TGTGCCAGCAGCTTAGATAGGTTCGGTGAGCAGTTCTTC. The chain has TRBV11-2 and TRBJ2-1; D uncertain. The CDR3 runs 13 residues. Germline V gene lookup returns CDR1 SGHAT and CDR2 FQNNGV. V was shortened by 0 bases and J by 9 bases, with 9 bases between the two germline ends.

The CDR3 coding sequence is TGTGCCACCAGCAGAGAGGGGGTTTCCTACAATGAGCAGTTCTTC. Its translation is CATSREGVSYNEQFF. The rearrangement joins TRBV15 to TRBJ2-1; D tentatively fits TRBD1 or TRBD2 (5 bases each). The germline gives CDR1 LNHNV, CDR2 YYDKDF (reference sequence). The ends were cut back, 0 bases at V and 1 base at J, with 7 bases in the middle. The CDR3 consists of 15 residues.

This chain connects TRBV5-1 to TRBJ2-6; D not resolved. V was trimmed by 1 base and J by 0 bases, leaving 5 bases between them. This CDR3 is built from 15 residues. Germline V gives CDR1 SGHRS, CDR2 YFSETQ. CDR3 nucleotides: TGCGCCAGCAGCTTGATAAGCTCTGGGGCCAACGTCCTGACTTTC. This sequence encodes CASSLISSGANVLTF.

V is TRBV5-1 and J is TRBJ1-6; unclear D gene. Germline V gene lookup returns CDR1 SGHRS and CDR2 YFSETQ. The CDR3 extends over 14 amino acids. Trimming shortened V by 2 bases and J by 10 bases, and 13 bases separated the two germline ends. CDR3 region: CASSFIARNSPLHF. Written as DNA, the CDR3 is TGCGCCAGCAGCTTTATCGCCAGGAACTCACCCCTCCACTTT.

The chain recombines TRBV27 with TRBJ2-7; the match to TRBD1 covers 7 bases. The CDR3 length is 14 residues. From germline, CDR1 is MNHEY and CDR2 SMNVEV (reference sequence). V shed 3 bases and J 5 bases; nucleotides not matched to a gene: 7. CDR3 residues: CASSLWDSLDEQYF. In DNA form, the CDR3 reads TGTGCCAGCAGTTTGTGGGACAGTTTGGACGAGCAGTACTTC.

The rearrangement joins TRBV7-8 to TRBJ2-2; no firm D call. The V gene's germline CDR1 is SGHVS and CDR2 FQNEAQ. Between the trimmed V and J ends, which lost 6 bases and 0 bases, there was a span of 8 bases. This CDR3 spans 14 amino acids. CDR3 sequence reads: CASSETSNTGELFF. Here the CDR3 DNA reads TGTGCCAGCAGTGAGACTTCGAACACCGGGGAGCTGTTTTTT.

V gene TRBV18 combines with J gene TRBJ2-1, with 9 bases aligning to TRBD1. Trimming took 4 bases from V and 3 from J; bases not matched to a gene: 7. The germline V gene has CDR1 KGHSH and CDR2 LQKENI. This CDR3 has 16 residues. The DNA of the CDR3 is TGTGCCAGCTCACGAAGGTTGGACAGGGGCTACAATGAGCAGTTCTTC. It translates to CASSRRLDRGYNEQFF.

The chain joins TRBV9 to TRBJ2-1; no reliable D call. Germline values: CDR1 SGDLS, CDR2 YYNGEE. Trimming shortened V by 3 bases and J by 4 bases, and 17 bases separated the two germline ends. There are 16 residues in the CDR3. Here the CDR3 DNA reads TGTGCCAGCAGCGCATACACTGGGGTCCCGTACAATGAGCAGTTCTTC. Encoded protein: CASSAYTGVPYNEQFF.

This clone was picked up one time. V and J are TRBV5-1 and TRBJ2-1, with D perhaps matching TRBD2 (6 bases). The CDR3 totals 16 residues. Germline assignment: CDR1 SGHRS and CDR2 YFSETQ. V was trimmed by 3 bases and J by 7 bases, leaving 20 bases between them. CDR3 residues: CASSSPAGLPLNEQFF. The CDR3 DNA follows: TGCGCCAGCAGCTCCCCGGCGGGACTGCCGCTAAATGAGCAGTTCTTC.

The chain recombines TRBV10-3 with TRBJ1-1; perhaps TRBD1 as D (6 bases). Germline V gene lookup returns CDR1 ENHRY and CDR2 SYGVKD. The V and J ends lost 9 bases and 6 bases respectively, with 17 bases between them. This CDR3 region has 13 residues. CDR3 protein: CAIREGGLAEAFF. The DNA of the CDR3 is TGTGCCATAAGAGAGGGGGGCTTGGCTGAAGCTTTCTTT.

This chain joins TRBV5-6 and TRBJ1-1, with D unresolved. Germline CDR1 reads SGHDT; CDR2 reads YYEEEE. This CDR3 is built from 13 residues. The V end lost 8 bases, the J end lost 6 bases, and 17 bases lay between the germline ends. CDR3 sequence: CASTFRRHSEAFF. CDR3 in DNA: TGTGCCAGTACATTCCGCAGGCATTCTGAAGCTTTCTTT.

This chain uses TRBV6-5 with TRBJ1-2, with D perhaps TRBD1 (5 bases). V lost 6 bases and J lost 3, with 14 bases in between. Germline values: CDR1 MNHEY, CDR2 SVGAGI. This CDR3 is built from 14 residues. CDR3 sequence: CASSRLGGDYGYTF. CDR3 bases: TGTGCCAGCAGCCGCCTTGGAGGGGACTATGGCTACACCTTC.

The chain links TRBV19 to TRBJ2-6; no definite D call. Germline CDR1 is LNHDA and CDR2 is SQIVND (reference sequence). Trimming cost V 7 bases and J 0 bases, with 7 bases left between them. This CDR3 is 14 amino acids long. The CDR3 is CASTEISGANVLTF. Written as DNA, the CDR3 is TGTGCCAGTACCGAGATCTCTGGGGCCAACGTCCTGACTTTC.

V usage is TRBV28 and J usage is TRBJ2-1; tentative D call: TRBD2 (6 bases). Trimming shortened V by 10 bases and J by 4 bases, and 17 bases separated the two germline ends. Germline values: CDR1 MDHEN, CDR2 SYDVKM. There are 14 residues in the CDR3. This chain's CDR3 is CATGRWRDYNEQFF. As DNA, the CDR3 is TGTGCCACTGGCCGCTGGAGGGATTACAATGAGCAGTTCTTC.

The chain has TRBV7-2 and TRBJ1-5; maybe TRBD1 (6 bases). CDR3 length equals 15 residues. V dropped 5 bases and J dropped 5 bases, with 16 bases sitting between them. CDR1 is SGHTA, CDR2 FQGNSA, per germline. CDR3 protein: CASSAYRQVHQPQHF. The CDR3, as DNA: TGTGCCAGCAGCGCTTACCGACAGGTCCATCAGCCCCAGCATTTT.

J is TRBJ2-1 and V is TRBV7-9; D may be TRBD2 (5 bases). V lost 2 bases and J 1 base, leaving 6 bases between the germline ends. The CDR3 loop spans 14 amino acids. Per the germline V gene, CDR1 is SEHNR and CDR2 is FQNEAQ (reference sequence). In DNA form, the CDR3 reads TGTGCCAGCAGCTTACGGGAATCCTACAATGAGCAGTTCTTC. Translation: CASSLRESYNEQFF.

This chain connects TRBV18 to TRBJ1-5; no clear D gene. This CDR3 contains 13 residues. With 0 bases removed from V and 9 bases from J, the gap between germline ends came to 9 bases. Germline CDR1 reads KGHSH; CDR2 reads LQKENI. The DNA for the CDR3 is TGTGCCAGCTCACCACCCGGGGAAGGGCCCCAGCATTTT. Protein product: CASSPPGEGPQHF.

This sequence joins TRBV28 and TRBJ2-7, with TRBD2 as a possible D gene (6 bases). The V end was cut by 3 bases, the J end by 5 bases, with 14 bases between. This CDR3 contains 14 residues. Looked up from germline, CDR1 is MDHEN and CDR2 is SYDVKM. CDR3 coding DNA: TGTGCCAGCAGTTTGGTCGGGAGTCTCCACGAGCAGTACTTC. The encoded protein is CASSLVGSLHEQYF.

This clone was seen a single time. The chain has TRBV7-9 and TRBJ2-1; no definite D call. Germline V CDR1 and CDR2: SEHNR, FQNEAQ (reference sequence). The CDR3 runs to 16 residues. Trimming cost V 2 bases and J 2 bases, with 13 bases left between them. For the CDR3, the DNA is TGTGCCAGCAGCTTATCGATCGGAACAACCTACAATGAGCAGTTCTTC. It specifies CASSLSIGTTYNEQFF.

The J gene is TRBJ1-2, the V gene TRBV2, with D possibly being TRBD1 (6 bases). Trimming pared 9 bases from V and 8 bases from J, leaving 19 bases between. The CDR3 totals 13 residues. Germline V gene data show CDR1 as SNHLY and CDR2 as FYNNEI. The CDR3 loop is CARGTQGWRGYTF. CDR3 coding DNA: TGTGCCAGGGGAACGCAGGGGTGGCGGGGCTACACCTTC.

The genes are TRBV28 and TRBJ1-2; tentative D call: TRBD1 (5 bases). V was clipped by 5 bases and J by 8 bases, with 21 bases between them. The CDR3 spans 15 residues. Germline loops: CDR1 MDHEN, CDR2 SYDVKM. CDR3 coding DNA: TGTGCCAGCAGTCCCCGGGACGGAGCGTTTGGGGGCTACACCTTC. It translates to CASSPRDGAFGGYTF.

V gene TRBV28 combines with J gene TRBJ2-7; D is possibly TRBD2 (5 bases). Germline V CDR1 and CDR2: MDHEN, SYDVKM. This CDR3 region has 13 residues. V was cut by 4 bases and J by 3 bases, with 10 bases left in between. CDR3 residues: CASSSTKLYEQYF. The CDR3 DNA sequence: TGTGCCAGCAGTTCGACTAAGCTCTACGAGCAGTACTTC.

The chain links TRBV5-6 to TRBJ2-2; no clear D. This CDR3 has 14 amino acids. Trimming removed 4 bases at V and 3 bases at J, with 10 bases between. The germline V gene has CDR1 SGHDT and CDR2 YYEEEE. The CDR3 reads CASSPNPDTGELFF. For the CDR3, the DNA is TGTGCCAGCAGCCCTAACCCGGACACCGGGGAGCTGTTTTTT.

This sequence joins TRBV4-1 and TRBJ2-5; TRBD2 is a possible D gene (5 bases). Trimming took 0 bases from V and 7 from J, leaving 18 bases between them. CDR1 is MGHRA and CDR2 is YSYEKL in the germline V gene. This CDR3 has 16 residues. CDR3 nucleotide sequence: TGCGCCAGCAGCCAAGAGTCCTCCCCGGGATCCATGACCCAGTACTTC. It encodes CASSQESSPGSMTQYF.